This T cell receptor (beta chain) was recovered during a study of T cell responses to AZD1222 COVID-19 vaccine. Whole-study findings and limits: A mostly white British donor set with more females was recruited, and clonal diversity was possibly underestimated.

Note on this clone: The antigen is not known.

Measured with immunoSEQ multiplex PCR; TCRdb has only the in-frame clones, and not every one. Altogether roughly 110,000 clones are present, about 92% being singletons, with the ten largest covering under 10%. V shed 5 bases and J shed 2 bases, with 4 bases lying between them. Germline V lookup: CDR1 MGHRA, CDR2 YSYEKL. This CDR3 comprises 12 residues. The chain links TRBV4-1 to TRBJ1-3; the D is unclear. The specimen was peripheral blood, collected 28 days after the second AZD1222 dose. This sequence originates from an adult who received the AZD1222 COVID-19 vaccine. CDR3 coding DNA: TGCGCCAGCAGCTACCCTGGAAACACCATATATTTT. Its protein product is CASSYPGNTIYF.